Listed below are T cell receptor beta chains from one sample, sequenced in a study of cytomegalovirus exposure and HLA in healthy donors. Only in-frame clones appear in the TCRdb table, and some are missing; sequencing was by immunoSEQ multiplex PCR. The data show 100,000 to 150,000 clones, over 70% seen once. The specimen was PBMCs. The receptors here all came from a woman in her 40s in good health and CMV-seronegative. CDR3s include the opening cysteine and the closing phenylalanine or tryptophan. The D gene is left open where the match is weak. Some rows have no size entry. The others give once, few or many, or a class for an expanded clone.

d_call j_call v_call clone_size cdr3_nt cdr3_aa
TRBD1 TRBJ1-2 TRBV5-6 - TGTGCCAGCAGCCGCGGGGACAGCCCCTATGGCTACACCTTC CASSRGDSPYGYTF
TRBD1 TRBJ1-2 TRBV30 - TGTGCCTGGAGTCACGGGACAGGGAGTGGCTACACCTTC CAWSHGTGSGYTF
- TRBJ2-5 TRBV19 - TGTGCCAGTAGTATAGGAAGAAGCGAGACCCAGTACTTC CASSIGRSETQYF
TRBD2 TRBJ2-1 TRBV9 few TGTGCCAGCAGCCGTCCTCCTAGCGGGAGGGGGAATGAGCAGTTCTTC CASSRPPSGRGNEQFF
TRBD1 TRBJ1-2 TRBV6-5 - TGTGCCAGCAGTTTCACCGGGACAGGGGGCGCTGGCTACACCTTC CASSFTGTGGAGYTF
TRBD1 TRBJ1-3 TRBV5-1 - TGCGCCAGCAGCCCTGGGACAGAAGGGAACACCATATATTTT CASSPGTEGNTIYF
- TRBJ1-1 TRBV19 - TGTGCCAGTAGTACAGGTAACACTGAAGCTTTCTTT CASSTGNTEAFF
- TRBJ2-5 TRBV7-9 few TGTGCCAGCAGCCTCTCAGGGGAGCGGACCCAGTACTTC CASSLSGERTQYF
- TRBJ2-3 TRBV6-4 - TGTGCCAGCAGTGACTCTGACAGCAGCACAGATACGCAGTATTTT CASSDSDSSTDTQYF
- TRBJ1-1 TRBV6-5 - TGTGCCAGCAGTTACTCGTCGGGTAGTATGAACACTGAAGCTTTCTTT CASSYSSGSMNTEAFF
- TRBJ1-1 TRBV7-9 - TGTGCCAGCAGCCTACAGAGCGAAGCTTTCTTT CASSLQSEAFF
TRBD1 TRBJ2-7 TRBV30 - TGTGCCTGGAGTGCAGGGGGCTACGAGCAGTACTTC CAWSAGGYEQYF
TRBD2 TRBJ2-7 TRBV7-2 - TGTGCCAGCAGCTTACCGGGGGGAAGCTCCTACGAGCAGTACTTC CASSLPGGSSYEQYF
- TRBJ2-4 TRBV6-1 - TGTGCCAGCAGCTACAGGGCGAATGGCAAAAACAGTCAGTACTTC CASSYRANGKNSQYF
- TRBJ1-1 TRBV27 - TGTGCCAGCAGTTCAACCGGGGGCACTGAAGCTTTCTTT CASSSTGGTEAFF
- TRBJ1-5 TRBV28 - TGTGCCAGCAGTCGAGTCCCAGGGGCTAGCAATCAGCCCCAGCATTTT CASSRVPGASNQPQHF
TRBD1 TRBJ1-3 TRBV6-1 many TGTGCCAGCAGTGAAACAACAGGGGGTGGAAACACCATATATTTT CASSETTGGGNTIYF
- TRBJ1-1 TRBV19 - TGTGCCAGTAGTATACTTGGGCAGGTTGGCGAAGCTTTCTTT CASSILGQVGEAFF
TRBD2 TRBJ2-2 TRBV10-2 - TGCGCCAGCAGTGATCCCCTAGCGGCGGGCACCGGGGAGCTGTTTTTT CASSDPLAAGTGELFF
- TRBJ1-1 TRBV19 - TGTGCCAGTAGTTCCGAGGGTAAGGGGAACACTGAAGCTTTCTTT CASSSEGKGNTEAFF
- TRBJ2-5 TRBV10-2 - TGCGCCAGCAAAGTCTCTCTAGAGGGGACCCAGTACTTC CASKVSLEGTQYF
TRBD2 TRBJ2-7 TRBV4-1 - TGCGCCAGCAGCCCGATCCCGGGAGGGCCGGACGAGCAGTACTTC CASSPIPGGPDEQYF
TRBD2 TRBJ2-5 TRBV30 - TGTGCCTGGAGTGCTAGCGGTAAAGAGACCCAGTACTTC CAWSASGKETQYF
TRBD2 TRBJ2-1 TRBV30 few TGTGCCTGGAGTGTATGGGGGACTATTCCAATCAGTGAGCAGTTCTTC CAWSVWGTIPISEQFF
- TRBJ2-7 TRBV7-2 - TGTGCCAGCAGCCCATTAAGGGGGGGCGAGCAGTACTTC CASSPLRGGEQYF
- TRBJ1-2 TRBV19 few TGTGCCAGTAATCAGGACACTACCAAGGAGAATGGCTACACCTTC CASNQDTTKENGYTF
TRBD2 TRBJ2-5 TRBV10-3 - TGTGCCATCAGTGAGTCCGGGAGGCGGCAGTACTTC CAISESGRRQYF
- TRBJ1-2 TRBV28 - TGTGCCAGCAGTTCACCCCTGGGCGCAGGGTTGGTTGGCTACACCTTC CASSSPLGAGLVGYTF
TRBD1 TRBJ1-5 TRBV29-1 once TGCAGCGTTGGGGCCGGGACAGGGGCCAACCACCACAATCAGCCCCAGCATTTT CSVGAGTGANHHNQPQHF
- TRBJ1-4 TRBV5-5 - TGTGCCAGCAGCCAGGGTGCAACTAATGAAAAACTGTTTTTT CASSQGATNEKLFF
- TRBJ2-5 TRBV6-5 - TGTGCCAGCAGAGCGTCAGACAGACAAGAGACCCAGTACTTC CASRASDRQETQYF
TRBD1 TRBJ1-5 TRBV2 - TGTGCCAGCAGTGCGACAGGGAGTAATCAGCCCCAGCATTTT CASSATGSNQPQHF
- TRBJ1-1 TRBV19 - TGTGCCAGTAGTATAGCTCCGTCCTATGCGAACACTGAAGCTTTCTTT CASSIAPSYANTEAFF
TRBD1 TRBJ1-2 TRBV7-2 - TGTGCCAGCAGCACACCCACCCAACAGGGGGCCCATGGCTACACCTTC CASSTPTQQGAHGYTF
- TRBJ1-3 TRBV2 few TGTGCCAGCAGAGCTGGGAGATTATCCTCTGGAAACACCATATATTTT CASRAGRLSSGNTIYF
TRBD1 TRBJ2-2 TRBV6-4 - TGTGCCAGCAGGGGGCAGGGGGACACCGGGGAGCTGTTTTTT CASRGQGDTGELFF
TRBD2 TRBJ2-1 TRBV4-2 - TGTGCCAGCAGCCAAGATTGGCTAGCGGGCAATGAGCAGTTCTTC CASSQDWLAGNEQFF
- TRBJ1-1 TRBV7-8 - TGTGCCAGCAGCTTACAGGGTGTATCTGAAGCTTTCTTT CASSLQGVSEAFF
- TRBJ2-2 TRBV28 - TGTGCCACCTCCCTGGGAGTTCTCGGAACCGGGGAGCTGTTTTTT CATSLGVLGTGELFF
TRBD1 TRBJ1-2 TRBV5-6 - TGTGCCAGCAGCCGGGCGACAGGGGTTAGCTATGGCTACACCTTC CASSRATGVSYGYTF
TRBD2 TRBJ2-5 TRBV5-1 - TGCGCCAGCAGCTCGACTAGCGGGAGCGTTCGAGAGACCCAGTACTTC CASSSTSGSVRETQYF
- TRBJ2-5 TRBV7-9 once TGTGCCAGCAGCCCGCATAGGGGGACCCAAGAGACCCAGTACTTC CASSPHRGTQETQYF
- TRBJ2-1 TRBV4-1 - TGCGCCAGCAGCCATTCCAACAATGAGCAGTTCTTC CASSHSNNEQFF
- TRBJ1-4 TRBV6-5 - TGTGCCAGCAGTTACTCGAGATTTAATGAAAAACTGTTTTTT CASSYSRFNEKLFF
TRBD2 TRBJ2-5 TRBV27 once TGTGCCAGCAGTTCCCAGGGGACTAGCCAAGAGACCCAGTACTTC CASSSQGTSQETQYF
TRBD2 TRBJ2-7 TRBV4-2 - TGTGCCAGCAGCCAAGAGTTTAGCGGGGGGAGATACGAGCAGTACTTC CASSQEFSGGRYEQYF
TRBD2 TRBJ2-1 TRBV6-1 few TGTGCCAGCACTGTGACTAGCGGGAGTTACAATGAGCAGTTCTTC CASTVTSGSYNEQFF
TRBD2 TRBJ2-1 TRBV7-9 - TGTGCCAGCAGCCCAAGTGGCGGGAGCTCCTACAATGAGCAGTTCTTC CASSPSGGSSYNEQFF
- TRBJ1-2 TRBV9 once TGTGCCAGCAGCGCAAGGGGGTTTAACTATGGCTACACCTTC CASSARGFNYGYTF
TRBD1 TRBJ2-5 TRBV10-1 once TGCGCCAGCAGTAGGGGACAGCTAGGGGAGCAGTACTTC CASSRGQLGEQYF
- TRBJ1-2 TRBV2 - TGTGCCAGCAGTCCCAGGGAGGCATCAAGTGGCTACACCTTC CASSPREASSGYTF
- TRBJ2-6 TRBV6-1 - TGTGCCAGCAGTTTGCGGGGCTCTGGGGCCAACGTCCTGACTTTC CASSLRGSGANVLTF
- TRBJ2-7 TRBV18 - TGTGCCAGCTCACCAGACCAGGGAGGTGTCAGCGAGCAGTACTTC CASSPDQGGVSEQYF
- TRBJ2-7 TRBV5-4 - TGTGCCAGCAGTTTTGGTGGACAGTCCTACGAGCAGTACTTC CASSFGGQSYEQYF
TRBD2 TRBJ2-1 TRBV9 once TGTGCCAGCAGCGTAGGGGGAGCGGGAGGGGACAATGAGCAGTTCTTC CASSVGGAGGDNEQFF
- TRBJ1-1 TRBV30 - TGTGCCTGGAGTGTACTAGAAGGTTTTGAAGCTTTCTTT CAWSVLEGFEAFF
TRBD2 TRBJ2-6 TRBV5-1 - TGCGCCAGCAGCTTGCGACTAGCGGGGGGCAGGACTGGGGCCAACGTCCTGACTTTC CASSLRLAGGRTGANVLTF